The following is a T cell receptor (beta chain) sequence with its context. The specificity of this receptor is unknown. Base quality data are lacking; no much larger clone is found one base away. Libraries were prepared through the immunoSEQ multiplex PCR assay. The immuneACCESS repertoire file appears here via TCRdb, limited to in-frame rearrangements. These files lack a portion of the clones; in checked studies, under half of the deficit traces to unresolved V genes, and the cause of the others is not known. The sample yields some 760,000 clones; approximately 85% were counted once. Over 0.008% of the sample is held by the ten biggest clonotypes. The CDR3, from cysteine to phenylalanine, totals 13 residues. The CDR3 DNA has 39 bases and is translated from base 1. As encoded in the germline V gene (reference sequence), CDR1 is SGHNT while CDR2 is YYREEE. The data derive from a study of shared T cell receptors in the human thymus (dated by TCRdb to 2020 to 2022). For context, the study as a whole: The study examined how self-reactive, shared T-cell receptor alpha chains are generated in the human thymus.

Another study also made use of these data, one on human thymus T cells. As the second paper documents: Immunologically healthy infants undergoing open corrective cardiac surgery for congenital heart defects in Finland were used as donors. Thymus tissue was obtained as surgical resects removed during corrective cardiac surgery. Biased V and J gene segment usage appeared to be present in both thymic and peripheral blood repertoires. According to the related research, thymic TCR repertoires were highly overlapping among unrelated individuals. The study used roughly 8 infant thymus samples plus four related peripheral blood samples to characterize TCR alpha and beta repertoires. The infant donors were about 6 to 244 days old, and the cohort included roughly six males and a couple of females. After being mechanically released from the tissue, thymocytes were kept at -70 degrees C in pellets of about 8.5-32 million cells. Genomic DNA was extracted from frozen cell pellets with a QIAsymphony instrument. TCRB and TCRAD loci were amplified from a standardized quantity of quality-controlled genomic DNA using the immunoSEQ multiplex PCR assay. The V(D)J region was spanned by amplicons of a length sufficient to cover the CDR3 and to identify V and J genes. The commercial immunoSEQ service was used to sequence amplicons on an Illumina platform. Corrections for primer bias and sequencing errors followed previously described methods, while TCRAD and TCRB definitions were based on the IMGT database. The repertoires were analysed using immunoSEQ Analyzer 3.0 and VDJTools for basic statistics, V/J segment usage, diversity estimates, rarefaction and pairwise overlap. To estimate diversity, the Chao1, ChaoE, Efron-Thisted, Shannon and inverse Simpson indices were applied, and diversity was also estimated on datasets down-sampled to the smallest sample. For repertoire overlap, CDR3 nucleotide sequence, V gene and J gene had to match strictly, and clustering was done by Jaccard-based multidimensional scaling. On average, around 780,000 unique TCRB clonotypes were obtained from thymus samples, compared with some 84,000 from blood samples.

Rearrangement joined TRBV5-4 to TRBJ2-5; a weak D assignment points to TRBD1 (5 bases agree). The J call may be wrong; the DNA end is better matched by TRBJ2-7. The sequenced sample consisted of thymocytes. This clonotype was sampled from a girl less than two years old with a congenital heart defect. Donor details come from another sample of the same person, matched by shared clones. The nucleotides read TGTGCCAGCAGCTCCCAGGGTGGCTACGAGCAGTACTTC. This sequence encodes CASSSQGGYEQYF.